These 17 T cell receptor beta chains were all obtained from the same sample, sequenced in a study of shared clonotypes between healthy human individuals. This table comes from immunoSEQ multiplex PCR, and its TCRdb copy is limited to in-frame clones, with some not included. The profile shows approximately 2,000,000 clones, about nine tenths of them singletons. The sample was naive CD4+ T cells from PBMCs. Subset defined: CD45RA+ positively selected. These receptors were taken from a man between 18 and 29 years old in good health. Some clones in this sample may be carry-over from other donors' samples.

To note about this clone: Within the sample, other DNA sequences also encode this same CDR3. This chain uses TRBV28 with TRBJ2-2, with 7 bases lining up with TRBD1. Germline-derived CDR1 and CDR2 are MDHEN and SYDVKM. CDR3 length equals 16 residues. V trimming: 4 bases; J trimming: 0 bases; junction bases outside the gene matches: 5. In DNA, the CDR3 is TGTGCCAGCAGTTCATTTGGGACAGCGAACACCGGGGAGCTGTTTTTT. It translates to CASSSFGTANTGELFF.

The chain combines TRBV27 with TRBJ2-1; tentatively, D is TRBD2 (5 bases). CDR1 and CDR2 from the germline V gene are MNHEY and SMNVEV (reference sequence). This CDR3 spans 14 amino acids. Trimming removed 5 bases from V and 10 bases from J, with 18 bases in between. The CDR3 DNA reads TGTGCCAGCAGTCTAGCCCGACCCCCAATCGAGCAGTTCTTC. Translating gives CASSLARPPIEQFF.

The chain links TRBV6-4 to TRBJ2-7; D might be TRBD1 (6 bases). Germline CDR1 MRHNA, CDR2 SNTAGT. Trimming cost V 2 bases and J 10 bases, with 15 bases left between them. The CDR3 has 13 residues. CDR3 protein: CASSDLPGDRQYF. The CDR3 DNA reads TGTGCCAGCAGTGACCTCCCAGGGGATCGTCAGTACTTC.

This chain links TRBV7-3 with TRBJ2-3; 14 bases align to TRBD2. The trim removed 2 bases at V and 5 bases at J, leaving 3 bases unmatched. CDR1 SGHTA and CDR2 FQGTGA come from the germline V gene. The CDR3 extends over 16 amino acids. The chain's CDR3 is CASSLGTSGSVDTQYF. The CDR3 bases are TGTGCCAGCAGCTTAGGGACTAGCGGGAGTGTAGATACGCAGTATTTT.

The chain recombines TRBV10-2 with TRBJ1-2; the D gene is possibly TRBD1 (5 bases). Trimming took off 6 bases at V and 4 bases at J, with 18 bases between the two ends. Germline V gene sequence: CDR1 WSHSY, CDR2 SAAADI. The CDR3 is 15 residues long. The CDR3: CASSSGPQDAYGYTF. The DNA for the CDR3 is TGCGCCAGCAGCTCGGGACCGCAGGACGCCTATGGCTACACCTTC.

The chain's CDR3 is CASSPGRPYEQYF. The DNA of the CDR3 is TGTGCCAGCAGCCCCGGTCGGCCCTACGAGCAGTACTTC. The V gene is TRBV28, the J gene TRBJ2-7; D gene uncertain. The CDR3 sequence is 13 residues long. Trimming left V 6 bases short and J 2 bases short, with 11 bases between. CDR1 and CDR2 (germline): MDHEN, SYDVKM.

The rearrangement joins TRBV13 to TRBJ2-7; no clear D. Germline assignment: CDR1 PRHDT and CDR2 FYEKMQ (reference sequence). The V end lost 1 base, the J end lost 5 bases, and 15 bases lay between the germline ends. The CDR3 has 15 residues. The CDR3 spells CASSLARPPPDEQYF. The CDR3 coding sequence is TGTGCCAGCAGCTTAGCCCGGCCACCCCCCGACGAGCAGTACTTC.

A single count supports this clone. The CDR3 sequence: CASSISPWNTGELFF. The CDR3 region has the DNA TGTGCCAGCAGTATTTCCCCCTGGAACACCGGGGAGCTGTTTTTT. The gene calls are TRBV6-1 and TRBJ2-2; D is unclear. Germline CDR1 reads MNHNS; CDR2 reads SASEGT. V shed 5 bases and J shed 1 base, with 11 bases lying between them. The CDR3 has 15 residues.

This clone was detected a few times. This chain joins TRBV7-9 and TRBJ1-3; D gene ambiguous. Trimming took off 4 bases at V and 9 bases at J, with 13 bases between the two ends. The length of the CDR3 is 13 residues. Germline lookup yields CDR1 SEHNR and CDR2 FQNEAQ (reference sequence). CDR3 nucleotide sequence: TGTGCCAGCAGCTCGACCGATGGCGGCACCATATATTTT. Its translation: CASSSTDGGTIYF.

Concerning this clone itself: Other DNA sequences in this sample translate to the same CDR3. The chain carries TRBV7-3 and TRBJ2-1; 9 nucleotides line up with TRBD2. V was pared by 5 bases and J by 4 bases, with 3 bases of the junction left unmatched. CDR1 SGHTA and CDR2 FQGTGA come from the germline V gene. The CDR3 runs 14 residues. DNA for the CDR3: TGTGCCAGCAGCCCGGGACTAGCTTACAATGAGCAGTTCTTC. This codes for CASSPGLAYNEQFF.

The chain carries TRBV7-9 and TRBJ2-1, with TRBD2 identical over 7 bases. V was pared by 11 bases and J by 10 bases, with 20 bases of the junction left unmatched. This CDR3 comprises 15 residues. CDR1 is SEHNR, CDR2 FQNEAQ, per germline (reference sequence). The CDR3 reads CAPGPVGGPPGEQFF. CDR3 nucleotides: TGTGCCCCTGGCCCCGTGGGAGGGCCGCCGGGGGAGCAGTTCTTC. The entire variable domain, with the rest obtained from reference TRBV7-9 and TRBJ2-1, is as follows: DTGVSQNPRHKITKRGQNVTFRCDPISEHNRLYWYRQTLGQGPEFLTYFQNEAQLEKSRLLSDRFSAERPKGSFSTLEIQRTEQGDSAMYLCAPGPVGGPPGEQFFGPGTRLTVL.

This clone was observed a single time. The V and J genes are TRBV5-1 and TRBJ2-4; TRBD2 might be the D (5 bases). Trimming pared 1 base from V and 9 bases from J, leaving 8 bases between. The V gene's germline CDR1 is SGHRS and CDR2 YFSETQ. CDR3 length equals 12 residues. This CDR3 is CASSLKGSIQYF. The CDR3 coding sequence is TGCGCCAGCAGCTTGAAAGGGAGCATTCAGTACTTC.

V is TRBV2 and J is TRBJ2-7; 8 nucleotides agree with TRBD1. The V segment lost 8 bases and the J segment 11 bases; nucleotides outside the gene matches: 14. Germline V gene sequence: CDR1 SNHLY, CDR2 FYNNEI. The CDR3 has 13 residues. CDR3 in DNA: TGTGCCAGCGTGGGCCTTAGACAGGGGCGGGAGTACTTC. Translation gives CASVGLRQGREYF.

The chain is built from TRBV28 and TRBJ2-3, with a tentative D call TRBD1 (6 bases). Per the germline V gene, CDR1 is MDHEN and CDR2 is SYDVKM. The ends were cut back, 5 bases at V and 0 bases at J, with 12 bases in the middle. This CDR3 is 15 amino acids long. Written as DNA, the CDR3 is TGTGCCAGCAGTCAAACAGGGACGAGCACAGATACGCAGTATTTT. Protein product: CASSQTGTSTDTQYF.

The V gene is TRBV6-6, the J gene TRBJ1-5; weak D call: TRBD1 (6 bases). The CDR3 sequence is 14 residues long. The ends were cut back, 7 bases at V and 0 bases at J, with 10 bases in the middle. Germline assignment: CDR1 MNHNY and CDR2 SVGAGI (reference sequence). The CDR3 sequence is CASTRQDSNQPQHF. The CDR3 DNA follows: TGTGCCAGCACCCGACAGGATAGCAATCAGCCCCAGCATTTT.

As for this clone: This same CDR3 is encoded by further DNA sequences in the sample. The CDR3 loop reads CSAARSNEQFF. In DNA form, the CDR3 reads TGCAGTGCCGCCCGGTCCAATGAGCAGTTCTTC. The chain combines TRBV20-1 with TRBJ2-1; D ambiguous. From germline, CDR1 is DFQATT and CDR2 SNEGSKA (reference sequence). V gave up 6 bases and J gave up 6 bases, with 9 bases separating them. The CDR3 extends over 11 amino acids.

This rearrangement joins TRBV20-1 to TRBJ2-1; no definite D call. The V end lost 8 bases, the J end lost 4 bases, and 6 bases lay between the germline ends. The CDR3 runs 10 residues. The germline V gene encodes CDR1 DFQATT and CDR2 SNEGSKA (reference sequence). The chain's CDR3 is CSLVYNEQFF. CDR3 in DNA: TGCAGTCTCGTATACAATGAGCAGTTCTTC.